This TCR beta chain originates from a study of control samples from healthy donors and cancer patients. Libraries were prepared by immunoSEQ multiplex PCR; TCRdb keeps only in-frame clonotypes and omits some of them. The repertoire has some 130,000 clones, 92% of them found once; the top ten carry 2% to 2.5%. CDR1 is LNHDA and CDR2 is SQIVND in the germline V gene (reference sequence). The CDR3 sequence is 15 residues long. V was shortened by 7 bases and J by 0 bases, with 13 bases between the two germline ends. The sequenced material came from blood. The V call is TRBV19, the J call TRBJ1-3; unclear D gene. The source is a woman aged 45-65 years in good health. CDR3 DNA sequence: TGTGCCAGTACCCATGGTAGGACCTCTGGAAACACCATATATTTT. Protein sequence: CASTHGRTSGNTIYF.